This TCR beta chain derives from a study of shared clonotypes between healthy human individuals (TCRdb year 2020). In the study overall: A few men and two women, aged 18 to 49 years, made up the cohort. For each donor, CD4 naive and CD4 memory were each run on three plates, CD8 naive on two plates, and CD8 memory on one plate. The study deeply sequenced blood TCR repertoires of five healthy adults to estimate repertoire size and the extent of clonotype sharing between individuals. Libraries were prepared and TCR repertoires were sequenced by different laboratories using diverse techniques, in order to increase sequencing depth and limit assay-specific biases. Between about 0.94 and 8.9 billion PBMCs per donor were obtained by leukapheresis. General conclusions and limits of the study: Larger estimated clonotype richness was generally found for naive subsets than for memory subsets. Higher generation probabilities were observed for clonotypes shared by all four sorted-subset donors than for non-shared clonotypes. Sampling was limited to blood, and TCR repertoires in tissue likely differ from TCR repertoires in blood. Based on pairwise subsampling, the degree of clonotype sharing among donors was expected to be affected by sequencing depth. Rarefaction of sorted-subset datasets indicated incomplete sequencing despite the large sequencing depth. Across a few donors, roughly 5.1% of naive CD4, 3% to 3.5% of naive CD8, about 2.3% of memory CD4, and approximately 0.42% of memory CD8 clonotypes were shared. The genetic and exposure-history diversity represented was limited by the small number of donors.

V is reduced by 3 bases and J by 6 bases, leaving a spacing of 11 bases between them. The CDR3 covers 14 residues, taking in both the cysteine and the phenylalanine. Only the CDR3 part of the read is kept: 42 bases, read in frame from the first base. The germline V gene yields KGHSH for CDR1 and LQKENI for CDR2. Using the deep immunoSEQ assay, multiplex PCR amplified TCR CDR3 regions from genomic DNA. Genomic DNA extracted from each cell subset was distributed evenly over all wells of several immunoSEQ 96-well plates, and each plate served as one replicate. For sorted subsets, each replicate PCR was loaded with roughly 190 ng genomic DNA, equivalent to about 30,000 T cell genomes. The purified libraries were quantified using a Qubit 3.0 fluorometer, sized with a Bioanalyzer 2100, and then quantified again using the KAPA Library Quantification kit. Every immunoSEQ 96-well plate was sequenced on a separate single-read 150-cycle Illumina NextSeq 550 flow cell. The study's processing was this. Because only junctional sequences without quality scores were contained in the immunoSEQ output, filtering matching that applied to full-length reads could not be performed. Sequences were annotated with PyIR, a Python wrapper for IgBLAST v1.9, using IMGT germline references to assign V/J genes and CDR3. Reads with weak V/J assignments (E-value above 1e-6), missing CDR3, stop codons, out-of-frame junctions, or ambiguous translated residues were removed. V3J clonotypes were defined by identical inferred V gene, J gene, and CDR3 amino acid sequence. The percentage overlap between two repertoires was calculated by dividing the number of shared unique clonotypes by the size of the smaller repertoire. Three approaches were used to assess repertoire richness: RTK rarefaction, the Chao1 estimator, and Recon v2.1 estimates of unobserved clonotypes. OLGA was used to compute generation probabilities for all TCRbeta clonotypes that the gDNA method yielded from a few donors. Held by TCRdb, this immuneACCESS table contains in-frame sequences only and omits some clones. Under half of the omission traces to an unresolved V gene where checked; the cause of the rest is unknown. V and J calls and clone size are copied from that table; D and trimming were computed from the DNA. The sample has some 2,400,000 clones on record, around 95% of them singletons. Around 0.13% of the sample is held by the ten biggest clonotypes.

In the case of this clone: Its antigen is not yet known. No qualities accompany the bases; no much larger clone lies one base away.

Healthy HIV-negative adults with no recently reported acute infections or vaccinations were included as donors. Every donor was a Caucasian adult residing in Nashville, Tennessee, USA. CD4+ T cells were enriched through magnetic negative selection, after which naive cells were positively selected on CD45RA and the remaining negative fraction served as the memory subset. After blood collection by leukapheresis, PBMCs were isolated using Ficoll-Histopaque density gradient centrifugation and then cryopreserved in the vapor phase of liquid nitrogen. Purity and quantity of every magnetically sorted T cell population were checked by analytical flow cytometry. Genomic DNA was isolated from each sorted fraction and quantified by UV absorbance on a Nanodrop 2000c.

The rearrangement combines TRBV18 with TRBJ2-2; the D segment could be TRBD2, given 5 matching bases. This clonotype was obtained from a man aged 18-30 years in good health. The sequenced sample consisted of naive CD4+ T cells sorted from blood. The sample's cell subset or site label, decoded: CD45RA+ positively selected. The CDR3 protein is CASSPPGGSGELFF. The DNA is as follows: TGTGCCAGCTCACCCCCCGGAGGTTCCGGGGAGCTGTTTTTT.